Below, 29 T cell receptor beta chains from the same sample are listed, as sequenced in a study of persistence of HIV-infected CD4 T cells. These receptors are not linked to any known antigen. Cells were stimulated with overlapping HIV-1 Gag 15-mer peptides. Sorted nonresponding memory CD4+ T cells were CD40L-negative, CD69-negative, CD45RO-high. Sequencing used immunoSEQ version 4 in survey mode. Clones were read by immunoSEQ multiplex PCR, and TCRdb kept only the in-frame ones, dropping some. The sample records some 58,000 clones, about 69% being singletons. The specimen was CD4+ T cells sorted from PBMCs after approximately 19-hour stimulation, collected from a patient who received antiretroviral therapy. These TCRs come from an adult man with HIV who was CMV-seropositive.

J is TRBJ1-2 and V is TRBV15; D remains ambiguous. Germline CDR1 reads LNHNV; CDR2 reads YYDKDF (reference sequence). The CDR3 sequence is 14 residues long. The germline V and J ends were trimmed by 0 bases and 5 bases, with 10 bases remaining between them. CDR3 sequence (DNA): TGTGCCACCAGCAGAGATGTAGGAGGGTATGGCTACACCTTC. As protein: CATSRDVGGYGYTF.

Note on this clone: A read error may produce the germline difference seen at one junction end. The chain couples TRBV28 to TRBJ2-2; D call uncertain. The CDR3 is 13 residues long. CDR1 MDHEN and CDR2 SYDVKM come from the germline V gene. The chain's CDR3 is CASSLAKTGELFF. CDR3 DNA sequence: TGTGCCAGCAGTTTAGCGAAGACCGGGGAGCTGTTTTTT.

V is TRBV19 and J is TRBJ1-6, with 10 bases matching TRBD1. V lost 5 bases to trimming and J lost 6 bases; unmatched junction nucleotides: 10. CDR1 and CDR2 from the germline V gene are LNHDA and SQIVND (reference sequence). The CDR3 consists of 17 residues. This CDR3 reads CASSLRSTGGLNSPLHF. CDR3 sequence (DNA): TGTGCCAGTAGTTTAAGATCGACAGGGGGCCTTAATTCACCCCTCCACTTT.

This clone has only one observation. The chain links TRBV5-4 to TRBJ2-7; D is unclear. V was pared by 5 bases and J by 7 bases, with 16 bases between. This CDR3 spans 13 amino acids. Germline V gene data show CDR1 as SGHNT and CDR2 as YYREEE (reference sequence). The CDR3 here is CASSPYSTEEQYF. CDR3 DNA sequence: TGTGCCAGCAGTCCTTACAGTACAGAAGAGCAGTACTTC.

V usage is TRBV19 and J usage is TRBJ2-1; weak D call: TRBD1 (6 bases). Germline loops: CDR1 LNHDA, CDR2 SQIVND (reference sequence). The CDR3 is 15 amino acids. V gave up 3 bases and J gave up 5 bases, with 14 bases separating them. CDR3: CASSIRRTGNNEQFF. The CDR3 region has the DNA TGTGCCAGTAGTATTAGGAGAACAGGGAACAATGAGCAGTTCTTC.

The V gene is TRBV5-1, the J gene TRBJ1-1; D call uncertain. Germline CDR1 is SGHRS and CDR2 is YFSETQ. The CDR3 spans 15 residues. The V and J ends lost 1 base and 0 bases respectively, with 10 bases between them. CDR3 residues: CASSLQSGMNTEAFF. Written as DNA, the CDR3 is TGCGCCAGCAGCTTGCAATCCGGCATGAACACTGAAGCTTTCTTT.

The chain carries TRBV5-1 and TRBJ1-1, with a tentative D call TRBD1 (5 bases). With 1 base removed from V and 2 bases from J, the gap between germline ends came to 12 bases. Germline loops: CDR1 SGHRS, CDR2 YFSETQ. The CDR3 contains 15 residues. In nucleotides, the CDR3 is TGCGCCAGCAGCTTGCCCAGGGTTGGCAACACTGAAGCTTTCTTT. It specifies CASSLPRVGNTEAFF.

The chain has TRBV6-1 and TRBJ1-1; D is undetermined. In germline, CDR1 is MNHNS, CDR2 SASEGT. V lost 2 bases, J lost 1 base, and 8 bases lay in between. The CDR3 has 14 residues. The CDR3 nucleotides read TGTGCCAGCAGTGAACCCAGACGGAACACTGAAGCTTTCTTT. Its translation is CASSEPRRNTEAFF.

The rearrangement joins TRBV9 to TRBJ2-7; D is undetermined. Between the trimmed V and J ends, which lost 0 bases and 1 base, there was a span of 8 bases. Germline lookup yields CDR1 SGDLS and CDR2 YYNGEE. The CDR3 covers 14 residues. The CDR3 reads CASSVVGTSYEQYF. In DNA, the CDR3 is TGTGCCAGCAGCGTAGTCGGCACTTCCTACGAGCAGTACTTC.

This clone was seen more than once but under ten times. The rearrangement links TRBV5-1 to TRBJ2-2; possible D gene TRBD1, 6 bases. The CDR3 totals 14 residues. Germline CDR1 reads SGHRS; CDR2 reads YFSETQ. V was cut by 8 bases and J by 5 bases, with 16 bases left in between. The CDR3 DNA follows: TGCGCCAGTAGGTGGGGGCAGGCGACCGGGGAGCTGTTTTTT. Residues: CASRWGQATGELFF.

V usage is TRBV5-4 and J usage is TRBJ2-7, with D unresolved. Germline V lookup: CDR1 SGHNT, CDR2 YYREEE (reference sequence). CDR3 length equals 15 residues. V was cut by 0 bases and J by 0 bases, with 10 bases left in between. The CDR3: CASSLEARSSYEQYF. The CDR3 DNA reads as TGTGCCAGCAGCTTGGAGGCCAGGAGCTCCTACGAGCAGTACTTC.

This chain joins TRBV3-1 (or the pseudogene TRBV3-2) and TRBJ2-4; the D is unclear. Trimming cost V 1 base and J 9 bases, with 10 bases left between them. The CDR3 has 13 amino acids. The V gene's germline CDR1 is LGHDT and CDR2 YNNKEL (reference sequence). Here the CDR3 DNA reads TGTGCCAGCAGCCAAGCAGAGCAGTCCATTCAGTACTTC. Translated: CASSQAEQSIQYF.

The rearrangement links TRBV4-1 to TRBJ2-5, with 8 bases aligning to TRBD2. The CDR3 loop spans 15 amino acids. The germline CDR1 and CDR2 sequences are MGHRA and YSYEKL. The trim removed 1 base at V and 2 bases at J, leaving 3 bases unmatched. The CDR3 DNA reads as TGCGCCAGCAGCCAAGTCGGGGGGGCACAAGAGACCCAGTACTTC. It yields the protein CASSQVGGAQETQYF.

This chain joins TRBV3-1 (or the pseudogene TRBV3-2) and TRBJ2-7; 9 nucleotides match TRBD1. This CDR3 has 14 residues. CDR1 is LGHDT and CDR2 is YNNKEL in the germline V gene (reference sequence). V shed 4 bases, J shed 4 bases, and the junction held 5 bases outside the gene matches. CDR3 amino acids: CASSPGTGQYEQYF. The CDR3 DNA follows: TGTGCCAGCAGCCCCGGGACAGGGCAGTACGAGCAGTACTTC.

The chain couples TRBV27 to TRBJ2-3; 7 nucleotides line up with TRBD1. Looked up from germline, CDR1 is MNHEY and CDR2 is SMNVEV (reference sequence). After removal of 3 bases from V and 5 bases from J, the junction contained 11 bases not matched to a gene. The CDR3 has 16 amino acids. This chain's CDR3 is CASSLKTGQGRDTQYF. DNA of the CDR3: TGTGCCAGCAGTTTGAAGACAGGGCAAGGGAGAGATACGCAGTATTTT.

The CDR3 region is CASSLGRGTDTQYF. In DNA, the CDR3 is TGTGCCAGCAGTCTCGGAAGGGGAACAGATACGCAGTATTTT. J is TRBJ2-3 and V is TRBV7-3, with D possibly matching TRBD1 (5 bases). Trimming left V 6 bases short and J 3 bases short, with 13 bases between. Germline CDR1 is SGHTA and CDR2 is FQGTGA. The CDR3 spans 14 residues.

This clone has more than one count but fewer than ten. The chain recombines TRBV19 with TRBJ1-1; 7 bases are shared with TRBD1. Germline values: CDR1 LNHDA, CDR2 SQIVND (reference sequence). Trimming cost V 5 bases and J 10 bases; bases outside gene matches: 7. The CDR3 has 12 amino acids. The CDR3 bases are TGTGCCAGTAGTGTGACAGGGAGGGGAGCTTTCTTT. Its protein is CASSVTGRGAFF.

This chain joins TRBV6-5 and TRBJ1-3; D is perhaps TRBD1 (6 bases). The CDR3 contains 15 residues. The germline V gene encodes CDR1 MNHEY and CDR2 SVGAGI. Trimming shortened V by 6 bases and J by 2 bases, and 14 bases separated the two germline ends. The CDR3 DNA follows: TGTGCCAGCAGGAAGACGGGGGGCGCTGGAAACACCATATATTTT. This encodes CASRKTGGAGNTIYF.

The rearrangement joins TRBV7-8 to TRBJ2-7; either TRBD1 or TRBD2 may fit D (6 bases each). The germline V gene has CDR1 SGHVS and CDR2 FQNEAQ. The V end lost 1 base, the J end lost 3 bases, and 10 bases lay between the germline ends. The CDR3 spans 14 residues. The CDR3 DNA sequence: TGTGCCAGCAGCTTAGTGAGGGGGGTCTACGAGCAGTACTTC. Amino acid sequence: CASSLVRGVYEQYF.

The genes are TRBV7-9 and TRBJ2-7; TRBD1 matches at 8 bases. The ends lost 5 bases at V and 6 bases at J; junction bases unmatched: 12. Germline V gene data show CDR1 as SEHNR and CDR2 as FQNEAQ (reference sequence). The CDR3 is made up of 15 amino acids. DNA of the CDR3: TGTGCCAGCAGCCCGCAAGGGGACAGGACTTCCGAGCAGTACTTC. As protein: CASSPQGDRTSEQYF.

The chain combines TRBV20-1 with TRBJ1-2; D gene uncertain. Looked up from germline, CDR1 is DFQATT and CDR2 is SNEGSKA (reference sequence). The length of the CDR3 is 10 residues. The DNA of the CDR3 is TGCAGGGCATGGGAGGGCGGCTACACCTTC. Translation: CRAWEGGYTF.

The CDR3 region has the DNA TGTGCCAGTAGGTTCAGGGGGCAAGTAACCGGGGAGCTGTTTTTT. This gives the protein CASRFRGQVTGELFF. V and J are TRBV19 and TRBJ2-2; TRBD1 matches 8 bases. The CDR3 consists of 15 residues. Germline CDR1 reads LNHDA; CDR2 reads SQIVND (reference sequence). J lost 5 bases, V lost 6 bases, and 8 bases had no gene match.

The CDR3 region is CASSLRKGTDTQYF. The CDR3 DNA reads as TGTGCCAGCAGTTTAAGGAAGGGAACAGATACGCAGTATTTT. V usage is TRBV5-4 and J usage is TRBJ2-3; unclear D gene. V was shortened by 5 bases and J by 3 bases, with 13 bases between the two germline ends. Germline V gene sequence: CDR1 SGHNT, CDR2 YYREEE (reference sequence). The CDR3 spans 14 residues.

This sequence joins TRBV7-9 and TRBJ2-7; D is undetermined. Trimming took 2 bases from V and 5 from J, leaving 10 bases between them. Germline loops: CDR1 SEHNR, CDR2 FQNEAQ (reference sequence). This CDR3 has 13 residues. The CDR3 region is CASSLYNPNEQYF. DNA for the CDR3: TGTGCCAGCAGCTTATACAACCCCAACGAGCAGTACTTC.

In DNA form, the CDR3 reads TGTGCCACGCGTGAGGCGGGGGCCACAGATACGCAGTATTTT. Protein product: CATREAGATDTQYF. The chain uses TRBV6-5 and TRBJ2-3; the D gene is possibly TRBD2 (7 bases). V was shortened by 10 bases and J by 2 bases, with 16 bases between the two germline ends. The germline CDR1 and CDR2 sequences are MNHEY and SVGAGI. The CDR3 runs to 14 residues.

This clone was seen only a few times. CDR3 loop: CASSMAGLYNEQFF. In DNA, the CDR3 is TGTGCCAGCAGTATGGCGGGGCTTTACAATGAGCAGTTCTTC. V is TRBV6-5 and J is TRBJ2-1, with TRBD2 as a possible D gene (6 bases). This CDR3 region has 14 residues. Germline values: CDR1 MNHEY, CDR2 SVGAGI. Trimming stripped 5 bases from V and 4 bases from J, with 12 bases between.

The CDR3: CASSQTGAGGTNEKLFF. The CDR3 DNA is TGCGCCAGCAGCCAGACAGGGGCGGGAGGAACTAATGAAAAACTGTTTTTT. The chain combines TRBV4-1 with TRBJ1-4, with TRBD1 matching 8 bases. The CDR3 covers 17 residues. The germline V gene has CDR1 MGHRA and CDR2 YSYEKL. The ends lost 3 bases at V and 1 base at J; junction bases unmatched: 7.

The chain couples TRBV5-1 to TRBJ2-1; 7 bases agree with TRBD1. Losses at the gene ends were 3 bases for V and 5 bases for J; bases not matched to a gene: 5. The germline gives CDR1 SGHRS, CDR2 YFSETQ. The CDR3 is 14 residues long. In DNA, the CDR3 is TGCGCCAGCAGCTCCGGACAGGCGCACAATGAGCAGTTCTTC. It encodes CASSSGQAHNEQFF.

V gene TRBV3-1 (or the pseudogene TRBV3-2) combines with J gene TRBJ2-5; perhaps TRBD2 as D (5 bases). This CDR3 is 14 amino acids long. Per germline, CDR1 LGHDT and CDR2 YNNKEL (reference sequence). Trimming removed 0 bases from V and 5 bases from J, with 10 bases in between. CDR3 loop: CASSQERGLETQYF. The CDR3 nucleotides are TGTGCCAGCAGCCAAGAAAGAGGGTTGGAGACCCAGTACTTC.